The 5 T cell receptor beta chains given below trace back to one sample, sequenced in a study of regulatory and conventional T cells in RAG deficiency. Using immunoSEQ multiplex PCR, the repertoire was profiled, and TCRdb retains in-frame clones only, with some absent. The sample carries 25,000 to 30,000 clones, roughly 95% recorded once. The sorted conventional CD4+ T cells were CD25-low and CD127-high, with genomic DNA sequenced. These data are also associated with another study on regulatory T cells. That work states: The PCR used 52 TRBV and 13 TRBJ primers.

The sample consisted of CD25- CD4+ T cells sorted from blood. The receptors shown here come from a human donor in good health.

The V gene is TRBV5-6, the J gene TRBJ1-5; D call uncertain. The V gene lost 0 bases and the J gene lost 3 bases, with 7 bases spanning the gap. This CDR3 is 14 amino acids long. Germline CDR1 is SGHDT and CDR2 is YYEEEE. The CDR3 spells CASSLASFNQPQHF. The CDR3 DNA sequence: TGTGCCAGCAGCTTGGCGTCCTTCAATCAGCCCCAGCATTTT.

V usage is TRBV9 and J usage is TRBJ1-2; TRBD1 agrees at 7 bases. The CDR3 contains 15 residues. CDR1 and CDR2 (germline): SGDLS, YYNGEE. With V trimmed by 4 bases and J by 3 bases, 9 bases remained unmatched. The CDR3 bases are TGTGCCAGCAGCCCCCAGACAGGGCGGTACTATGGCTACACCTTC. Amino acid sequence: CASSPQTGRYYGYTF.

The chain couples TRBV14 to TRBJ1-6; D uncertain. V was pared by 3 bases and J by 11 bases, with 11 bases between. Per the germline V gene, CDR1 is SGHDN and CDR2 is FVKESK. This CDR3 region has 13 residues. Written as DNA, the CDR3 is TGTGCCAGCAGCCAGGCCCTCGGGGCACCCCTCCACTTT. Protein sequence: CASSQALGAPLHF.

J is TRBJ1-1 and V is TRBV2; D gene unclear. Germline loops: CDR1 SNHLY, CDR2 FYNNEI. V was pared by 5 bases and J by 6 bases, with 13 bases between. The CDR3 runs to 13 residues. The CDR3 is CASSTDPDAEAFF. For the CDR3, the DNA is TGTGCCAGCAGTACAGACCCCGACGCTGAAGCTTTCTTT.

In nucleotides, the CDR3 is TGCGCCAGCAGCTTGGTACAGGGTGACCTCTACGAGCAGTACTTC. Translating it yields CASSLVQGDLYEQYF. The chain recombines TRBV5-1 with TRBJ2-7; a possible D gene is TRBD1 (6 bases). The V and J ends lost 0 bases and 3 bases respectively, with 13 bases between them. This CDR3 contains 15 residues. Germline V lookup: CDR1 SGHRS, CDR2 YFSETQ.